Shown below are 30 T cell receptor beta chains from a single sample sequenced in a study of blood T cell repertoires in COVID-19. Sequencing was performed with immunoSEQ multiplex PCR; in TCRdb, only in-frame clones are kept and a portion is missing. The data show roughly 270,000 clones, roughly 85% seen once. Sample: PBMCs or T cells enriched from blood (not recorded which). The origin of the receptors is a woman between 50 and 59 years old who had recovered from COVID-19.

This clone was observed once. The same CDR3 can be traced to other DNA sequences in this sample. This chain links TRBV6-5 with TRBJ1-2; D ambiguous. V dropped 2 bases and J dropped 4 bases, with 5 bases sitting between them. There are 12 residues in the CDR3. The V gene's germline CDR1 is MNHEY and CDR2 SVGAGI. CDR3 sequence (DNA): TGTGCCAGCAGTTACGGCGGCTATGGCTACACCTTC. Amino acid sequence: CASSYGGYGYTF.

The chain couples TRBV24-1 to TRBJ2-1; 8 bases agree with TRBD2. The ends lost 12 bases at V and 2 bases at J; junction bases unmatched: 8. The germline CDR1 and CDR2 sequences are KGHDR and SFDVKD. This CDR3 is built from 14 residues. CDR3 DNA sequence: TGTGCCGCTTCGGGGGGGGGCCCCTACAATGAGCAGTTCTTC. Its protein is CAASGGGPYNEQFF.

The chain carries TRBV13 and TRBJ2-2; 15 bases align to TRBD2. Trimming cost V 5 bases and J 5 bases; bases outside gene matches: 12. This CDR3 spans 19 amino acids. CDR1 PRHDT and CDR2 FYEKMQ come from the germline V gene (reference sequence). The CDR3 region is CASSLSGLAGGRGTGELFF. The CDR3 bases are TGTGCCAGCAGCCTATCGGGACTAGCGGGAGGACGAGGTACCGGGGAGCTGTTTTTT.

The genes are TRBV4-3 and TRBJ1-3, with D unresolved. The CDR3 length is 14 residues. Between the trimmed V and J ends, which lost 4 bases and 2 bases, there was a span of 9 bases. Germline-derived CDR1 and CDR2 are LGHNA and YSLEER. CDR3 region: CASSLRRAGNTIYF. CDR3 DNA sequence: TGCGCCAGCAGCCTTCGACGGGCTGGAAACACCATATATTTT.

J is TRBJ2-5 and V is TRBV6-5, with 7 bases identical to TRBD1. This CDR3 spans 13 amino acids. CDR1 and CDR2 (germline): MNHEY, SVGAGI. V shed 6 bases, J shed 3 bases, and the junction held 4 bases outside the gene matches. In nucleotides, the CDR3 is TGTGCCAGCAGGGGACAGCTAAAAGAGACCCAGTACTTC. Translation gives CASRGQLKETQYF.

The genes are TRBV15 and TRBJ2-5; D perhaps matches TRBD1 (5 bases). Germline lookup yields CDR1 LNHNV and CDR2 YYDKDF (reference sequence). CDR3 size: 15 residues. V lost 0 bases and J lost 5, with 13 bases in between. The CDR3 loop is CATSRDLLQVETQYF. The CDR3 coding sequence is TGTGCCACCAGCAGAGATTTGTTACAGGTTGAGACCCAGTACTTC.

This clone was observed a few times. The rearrangement links TRBV2 to TRBJ1-5; 8 bases map to TRBD1. CDR3 size: 15 residues. CDR1 and CDR2 (germline): SNHLY, FYNNEI. J was trimmed by 4 bases and V by 4 bases; bases with no gene match: 6. CDR3 nucleotides: TGTGCCAGCAGTGGGTGGACAGGGAGAAATCAGCCCCAGCATTTT. As protein: CASSGWTGRNQPQHF.

The chain links TRBV27 to TRBJ2-2; TRBD1 aligns across 12 bases. With 6 bases clipped from V and 4 bases from J, the junction kept 0 bases outside the gene matches. Germline CDR1 MNHEY, CDR2 SMNVEV (reference sequence). This CDR3 contains 14 residues. The CDR3 bases are TGTGCCAGCAGGGGACAGGGGGCCACCGGGGAGCTGTTTTTT. Its protein product is CASRGQGATGELFF.

The gene calls are TRBV28 and TRBJ1-3; TRBD1 might be the D (5 bases). The germline V gene encodes CDR1 MDHEN and CDR2 SYDVKM. Trimming pared 2 bases from V and 7 bases from J, leaving 18 bases between. The CDR3 totals 16 residues. DNA of the CDR3: TGTGCCAGCAGTTTACCCAACCTAGGACGGGGGAACACCATATATTTT. It codes for CASSLPNLGRGNTIYF.

The chain carries TRBV3-1 (or the pseudogene TRBV3-2) and TRBJ1-2; 8 bases agree with TRBD1. The trim removed 5 bases at V and 3 bases at J, leaving 2 bases unmatched. Germline lookup yields CDR1 LGHDT and CDR2 YNNKEL (reference sequence). CDR3 length equals 13 residues. Written as DNA, the CDR3 is TGTGCCAGCAGCGGACAGGGAGACTATGGCTACACCTTC. This codes for CASSGQGDYGYTF.

The chain has TRBV5-5 and TRBJ1-4; no reliable D call. The V gene lost 0 bases and the J gene lost 2 bases, with 11 bases spanning the gap. The germline CDR1 and CDR2 sequences are SGHKS and YYEKEE (reference sequence). There are 16 residues in the CDR3. This chain's CDR3 is CASSLGSGQTNEKLFF. CDR3 bases: TGTGCCAGCAGCTTGGGGTCGGGTCAGACTAATGAAAAACTGTTTTTT.

V gene TRBV6-5 combines with J gene TRBJ1-4, with 7 bases aligning to TRBD1. The CDR3 runs 16 residues. V gave up 3 bases and J gave up 8 bases; unmatched junction bases: 12. In germline, CDR1 is MNHEY, CDR2 SVGAGI. CDR3 nucleotides: TGTGCCAGCAGTTATGACAGGGCGAGGTCGGAGGAAAAACTGTTTTTT. It encodes CASSYDRARSEEKLFF.

The CDR3 sequence: CASSQGNSFSNQPQHF. The CDR3, as DNA: TGTGCCAGCAGCCAAGGTAACAGTTTTAGCAATCAGCCCCAGCATTTT. The J gene is TRBJ1-5, the V gene TRBV3-1 (or the pseudogene TRBV3-2); D is ambiguous. Trimming pared 1 base from V and 0 bases from J, leaving 10 bases between. The CDR3 contains 16 residues. CDR1 LGHDT and CDR2 YNNKEL come from the germline V gene (reference sequence).

The chain links TRBV10-1 to TRBJ2-3; 9 nucleotides agree with TRBD2. Looked up from germline, CDR1 is WNHNN and CDR2 is SYGVQD (reference sequence). This CDR3 has 15 residues. After removal of 1 base from V and 6 bases from J, the junction contained 5 bases not matched to a gene. CDR3 bases: TGCGCCAGCAGTGAGTGGCTAGCGGGGCCGGATACGCAGTATTTT. Protein product: CASSEWLAGPDTQYF.

The chain uses TRBV24-1 and TRBJ2-1; the D gene is possibly TRBD1 (5 bases). CDR1 and CDR2 from the germline V gene are KGHDR and SFDVKD. Trimming took off 9 bases at V and 0 bases at J, with 14 bases between the two ends. CDR3 size: 15 residues. The CDR3 here is CATGPSDSSYNEQFF. In nucleotides, the CDR3 is TGTGCCACCGGACCTAGTGACAGCTCCTACAATGAGCAGTTCTTC.

The gene calls are TRBV18 and TRBJ1-1; 10 bases line up with TRBD1. The CDR3 length is 13 residues. CDR1 and CDR2 from the germline V gene are KGHSH and LQKENI. The trim removed 6 bases at V and 7 bases at J, leaving 5 bases unmatched. For the CDR3, the DNA is TGTGCCAGCTCTGTGGACAGGGGGAATGAAGCTTTCTTT. This translates into CASSVDRGNEAFF.

This sequence joins TRBV7-2 and TRBJ2-5; TRBD2 agrees at 14 bases. CDR1 SGHTA and CDR2 FQGNSA come from the germline V gene. Losses at the gene ends were 4 bases for V and 5 bases for J; bases not matched to a gene: 3. CDR3 size: 15 residues. The CDR3 region is CASSWTSGRIETQYF. Here the CDR3 DNA reads TGTGCCAGCAGCTGGACTAGCGGGAGGATCGAGACCCAGTACTTC.

The J gene is TRBJ2-1, the V gene TRBV6-5; maybe TRBD1 (5 bases). V was pared by 4 bases and J by 7 bases, with 20 bases between. This CDR3 is built from 16 residues. The V gene's germline CDR1 is MNHEY and CDR2 SVGAGI. This CDR3 is CASSSTKWGRKNEQFF. Here the CDR3 DNA reads TGTGCCAGCAGTTCCACTAAGTGGGGCCGGAAAAATGAGCAGTTCTTC.

The J gene is TRBJ1-1, the V gene TRBV18, with 12 positions matching TRBD1. V lost 4 bases and J lost 3; bases outside the gene matches: 12. The CDR3 totals 18 residues. Germline V lookup: CDR1 KGHSH, CDR2 LQKENI. CDR3 sequence (DNA): TGTGCCAGCTCACTATCTAGGGACAGGGGGCGGAGGCACACTGAAGCTTTCTTT. This gives the protein CASSLSRDRGRRHTEAFF.

The chain recombines TRBV10-3 with TRBJ1-2; 8 nucleotides align to TRBD1. This CDR3 comprises 13 residues. Trimming removed 3 bases from V and 7 bases from J; junction bases left unmatched: 4. In germline, CDR1 is ENHRY, CDR2 SYGVKD. This CDR3 is CAISDSGQGGYTF. The DNA of the CDR3 is TGTGCCATCAGTGACTCCGGACAGGGTGGCTACACCTTC.

The rearrangement links TRBV9 to TRBJ1-3; D is unresolved. Trimming took off 0 bases at V and 3 bases at J, with 4 bases between the two ends. The V gene's germline CDR1 is SGDLS and CDR2 YYNGEE. This CDR3 spans 13 amino acids. The CDR3 here is CASSVDSGNTIYF. The DNA for the CDR3 is TGTGCCAGCAGCGTAGATAGTGGAAACACCATATATTTT.

The chain combines TRBV11-2 with TRBJ2-3, with 10 nucleotides matching TRBD2. V lost 2 bases, J lost 3 bases, and 5 bases stayed unmatched. The CDR3 runs 16 residues. Germline loops: CDR1 SGHAT, CDR2 FQNNGV. The CDR3 sequence is CASSLRAGGQTDTQYF. In DNA form, the CDR3 reads TGTGCCAGCAGCTTAAGAGCGGGGGGGCAAACAGATACGCAGTATTTT.

The rearrangement joins TRBV28 to TRBJ2-7, with D possibly being TRBD1 (7 bases). Germline CDR1 is MDHEN and CDR2 is SYDVKM. This CDR3 comprises 14 residues. The ends were cut back, 8 bases at V and 0 bases at J, with 14 bases in the middle. The CDR3 reads CASGGRTGSYEQYF. CDR3 coding DNA: TGTGCCAGCGGGGGGAGGACAGGCTCCTACGAGCAGTACTTC.

This clone was seen once. Other nucleotide sequences from this sample produce the same CDR3. The chain joins TRBV29-1 to TRBJ1-1, with D perhaps TRBD1 (6 bases). The V end lost 7 bases, the J end lost 4 bases, and 13 bases lay between the germline ends. Germline V gives CDR1 SQVTM, CDR2 ANQGSEA. The CDR3 loop spans 12 amino acids. The CDR3 DNA reads TGCAGCGGAACCCAGGGGAGCACTGAAGCTTTCTTT. Translated: CSGTQGSTEAFF.

A remark on this clone: The sample carries other DNA sequences with the same CDR3. The chain carries TRBV7-3 and TRBJ2-2; TRBD2 matches 11 bases. The length of the CDR3 is 16 residues. Germline values: CDR1 SGHTA, CDR2 FQGTGA. V lost 2 bases, J lost 5 bases, and 4 bases stayed unmatched. CDR3 sequence (DNA): TGTGCCAGCAGCTTAGGGCTAGCGGGAGGAACCGGGGAGCTGTTTTTT. Translating it yields CASSLGLAGGTGELFF. Full variable domain (missing parts from reference TRBV7-3 and TRBJ2-2): GAGVSQTPSNKVTEKGKYVELRCDPISGHTALYWYRQSLGQGPEFLIYFQGTGAADDSGLPNDRFFAVRPEGSVSTLKIQRTERGDSAVYLCASSLGLAGGTGELFFGEGSRLTVL.

The chain carries TRBV6-5 and TRBJ2-2; a possible D gene is TRBD1 (5 bases). Germline V gene sequence: CDR1 MNHEY, CDR2 SVGAGI. This CDR3 is 15 amino acids long. V was pared by 6 bases and J by 2 bases, with 13 bases between. CDR3: CASRSRQINTGELFF. As DNA, the CDR3 is TGTGCCAGCAGGAGTCGACAGATCAACACCGGGGAGCTGTTTTTT.

In its sample, this clone was seen once. This sequence joins TRBV6-1 and TRBJ2-6; D possibly corresponds to TRBD2 (5 bases). Germline V gene sequence: CDR1 MNHNS, CDR2 SASEGT. The CDR3 sequence is 16 residues long. Between the trimmed V and J ends, which lost 3 bases and 0 bases, there was a span of 9 bases. The CDR3 sequence is CASSDGGASGANVLTF. The CDR3 nucleotides are TGTGCCAGCAGTGACGGAGGTGCCTCTGGGGCCAACGTCCTGACTTTC.

J is TRBJ1-1 and V is TRBV11-2, with unresolved D. CDR3 length: 14 amino acids. V lost 5 bases and J lost 0, with 10 bases in between. CDR1 is SGHAT and CDR2 is FQNNGV in the germline V gene. The CDR3 nucleotides read TGTGCCAGCAGCGAGAATACTATGAACACTGAAGCTTTCTTT. Translated: CASSENTMNTEAFF.

This chain links TRBV5-1 with TRBJ1-1; 8 nucleotides agree with TRBD1. Trimming at V came to 4 bases and at J to 5 bases, leaving 13 bases not matched to a gene. Germline V gene lookup returns CDR1 SGHRS and CDR2 YFSETQ. The CDR3 runs to 16 residues. CDR3 sequence reads: CASSRAGQAPETEAFF. Here the CDR3 DNA reads TGCGCCAGCAGCAGAGCGGGACAGGCGCCCGAGACTGAAGCTTTCTTT.

The chain is built from TRBV27 and TRBJ2-2; 7 positions match TRBD2. V shed 6 bases, J shed 8 bases, and the junction held 12 bases outside the gene matches. Germline V gene data show CDR1 as MNHEY and CDR2 as SMNVEV (reference sequence). The CDR3 covers 15 residues. The CDR3, as DNA: TGTGCCAGCAGGGCTAGCGGTCGTGGGGAAGGGGAGCTGTTTTTT. This sequence encodes CASRASGRGEGELFF.